The 31 T cell receptor beta chains presented below share a single source sample, sequenced in a study of blood T cells in healthy people across ages. A second about 7 to 12 cycle PCR used barcoded and J-beta primers. TCRdb reanalysed the 5' RACE reads using MiXCR and keeps one entry per CDR3 protein. The sample records around 1,700,000 distinct CDR3 sequences, about 30% being singletons. The specimen sequenced was blood. These receptors were collected from a woman aged 25 to 39 in good health.

Concerning this clonotype itself: Since a much larger clone is just one base distant, this may be a read error. The chain employs TRBV18 and TRBJ1-5; no clear D gene. This CDR3 contains 15 residues. Per germline, CDR1 KGHSH and CDR2 LQKENI. Trimming shortened V by 6 bases and J by 4 bases, and 16 bases separated the two germline ends. The DNA for the CDR3 is TGTGCCAGCTCGCGCCCGGGAAGCGTTAATCAGCCCCAGCATTTT. The encoded protein is CASSRPGSVNQPQHF.

The V gene is TRBV6-5, the J gene TRBJ2-1; D possibly uses TRBD1 or TRBD2 (5 bases each). Trimming took off 5 bases at V and 7 bases at J, with 12 bases between the two ends. The CDR3 spans 13 residues. CDR1 is MNHEY, CDR2 SVGAGI, per germline. CDR3 loop: CASSRGARNEQFF. The CDR3, as DNA: TGTGCCAGCAGTCGAGGGGCGCGTAATGAGCAGTTCTTC.

This clonotype was detected many times. The rearrangement uses TRBV15 and TRBJ2-5; tentatively, D is TRBD1 or TRBD2 (5 bases each). The CDR3 has 15 residues. Between the trimmed V and J ends, which lost 5 bases and 3 bases, there was a span of 16 bases. Germline-derived CDR1 and CDR2 are LNHNV and YYDKDF (reference sequence). For the CDR3, the DNA is TGTGCCACCAGCTCGACCCGGGACCAGGAAGAGACCCAGTACTTC. It is translated as CATSSTRDQEETQYF.

About this clonotype: A much larger clone differs by one base, so this may be a read error. The chain joins TRBV20-1 to TRBJ2-3; TRBD2 matches at 9 bases. The CDR3 totals 15 residues. In germline, CDR1 is DFQATT, CDR2 SNEGSKA (reference sequence). The CDR3 coding sequence is TGCAGTGCTAGAGATAGACTAGCGGCTTCAGATGCGCAGTATTTT. Translation gives CSARDRLAASDAQYF.

The rearrangement uses TRBV29-1 and TRBJ2-3; 11 positions agree with TRBD2. V trimming: 5 bases; J trimming: 5 bases; junction bases outside the gene matches: 6. Germline V gene lookup returns CDR1 SQVTM and CDR2 ANQGSEA. The CDR3 has 14 residues. In DNA form, the CDR3 reads TGCAGCGTTTTACTAGCGGGAGAGGGAGATACGCAGTATTTT. Translating it yields CSVLLAGEGDTQYF.

The chain combines TRBV27 with TRBJ2-7; tentative D call: TRBD1 (5 bases). The CDR3 runs 16 residues. Trimming took off 5 bases at V and 1 base at J, with 18 bases between the two ends. Germline loops: CDR1 MNHEY, CDR2 SMNVEV (reference sequence). The CDR3 protein is CASSTSPAGFSYEQYF. The CDR3 nucleotides are TGTGCCAGCAGTACGTCACCGGCAGGGTTTTCCTACGAGCAGTACTTC.

This chain uses TRBV18 with TRBJ2-6, with D possibly being TRBD1 (6 bases). V lost 1 base to trimming and J lost 0 bases, with 10 bases between them. Germline V gene sequence: CDR1 KGHSH, CDR2 LQKENI. This CDR3 has 17 amino acids. In nucleotides, the CDR3 is TGTGCCAGCTCACCACGTGGACAGAACTCTGGGGCCAACGTCCTGACTTTC. Translation gives CASSPRGQNSGANVLTF.

This clonotype came up a few times. This CDR3 reads CSAKDGFYEQYF. The CDR3 nucleotides read TGCAGTGCAAAGGACGGATTCTACGAGCAGTACTTC. This chain links TRBV20-1 with TRBJ2-7; D is uncertain. V gave up 6 bases and J gave up 3 bases, with 12 bases separating them. CDR3 size: 12 residues. Germline CDR1 is DFQATT and CDR2 is SNEGSKA (reference sequence).

The chain links TRBV20-1 to TRBJ2-5, with 7 bases lining up with TRBD2. The end of the DNA is better explained by TRBJ2-7, so the J call may be wrong. The CDR3 covers 13 residues. Germline values: CDR1 DFQATT, CDR2 SNEGSKA (reference sequence). The CDR3 here is CSAGPGGANEQYF. CDR3 coding DNA: TGCAGTGCTGGTCCGGGGGGAGCGAACGAGCAGTACTTC.

The chain employs TRBV3-1 and TRBJ1-6; weak D call: TRBD1 (6 bases). The CDR3 consists of 15 residues. Germline loops: CDR1 LGHDT, CDR2 YNNKEL (reference sequence). V lost 1 base, J lost 4 bases, and 8 bases lay in between. The CDR3 loop reads CASSQVGQYNSPLHF. For the CDR3, the DNA is TGTGCCAGCAGCCAAGTAGGACAGTATAATTCACCCCTCCACTTT.

The V and J genes are TRBV5-6 and TRBJ1-5; 8 nucleotides agree with TRBD1. Germline CDR1 is SGHDT and CDR2 is YYEEEE. After removal of 5 bases from V and 3 bases from J, the junction contained 7 bases not matched to a gene. CDR3 length: 15 amino acids. The CDR3 bases are TGTGCCAGCAGTTACGGGACAGGCAACAATCAGCCCCAGCATTTT. This translates into CASSYGTGNNQPQHF.

This chain uses TRBV18 with TRBJ2-1, with D perhaps TRBD1 (5 bases). V was cut by 1 base and J by 7 bases, with 14 bases left in between. Per germline, CDR1 KGHSH and CDR2 LQKENI. This CDR3 contains 15 residues. Here the CDR3 reads CASSPRNFQGNEQFF. In DNA, the CDR3 is TGTGCCAGCTCACCACGGAATTTCCAGGGTAATGAGCAGTTCTTC.

This clonotype appeared a few times. The rearrangement links TRBV20-1 to TRBJ2-3; 8 nucleotides agree with TRBD2. The germline gives CDR1 DFQATT, CDR2 SNEGSKA (reference sequence). The CDR3 extends over 16 amino acids. V lost 8 bases, J lost 2 bases, and 15 bases stayed unmatched. The CDR3 coding sequence is TGCAGTCCTTTATCGACGGGGGGGCAGTCCACAGATACGCAGTATTTT. Its translation: CSPLSTGGQSTDTQYF.

The chain carries TRBV21-1 and TRBJ1-1; the table gives TRBD1 as D, unverified against the DNA. TRBV21-1 is deemed a pseudogene. The CDR3 is 14 residues long. CDR3 residues: CARGQGAINTEAFF. The CDR3 nucleotides read TGTGCCAGGGGACAGGGGGCTATCAACACTGAAGCTTTCTTT.

The V gene is TRBV24-1, the J gene TRBJ1-5; D might be TRBD1 (5 bases). Per germline, CDR1 KGHDR and CDR2 SFDVKD. The CDR3 consists of 13 residues. V was pared by 2 bases and J by 4 bases, with 5 bases between. In nucleotides, the CDR3 is TGTGCCACCAGTGATTCAGGGAATCAGCCCCAGCATTTT. Protein product: CATSDSGNQPQHF.

The J gene is TRBJ1-1, the V gene TRBV5-5; TRBD1 might be the D (6 bases). The CDR3 extends over 15 amino acids. The V end was cut by 3 bases, the J end by 5 bases, with 17 bases between. CDR1 is SGHKS, CDR2 YYEKEE, per germline (reference sequence). The CDR3 coding sequence is TGTGCCAGCAGCTCCTCCAACTGGGGGCAGACTGAAGCTTTCTTT. Its translation: CASSSSNWGQTEAFF.

To note about this clonotype: Its ends do not fully match the called genes, so a read error is possible. The chain carries TRBV27 and TRBJ1-5; the match to TRBD1 covers 9 bases. This CDR3 comprises 17 residues. Germline CDR1 is MNHEY and CDR2 is SMNVEV (reference sequence). CDR3 sequence reads: CVSSLSGQGDPDSAQHF. DNA of the CDR3: TGTGTCAGCAGTTTATCGGGACAGGGCGACCCCGATAGTGCCCAGCATTTT.

There are a few counts of this clonotype. The chain couples TRBV29-1 to TRBJ1-5; tentative D call: TRBD1 (5 bases). The germline CDR1 and CDR2 sequences are SQVTM and ANQGSEA. The CDR3 spans 14 residues. The V and J ends lost 4 bases and 1 base respectively, with 11 bases between them. Here the CDR3 DNA reads TGCAGCGTTGTGACAGACTCCAGCAATCAGCCCCAGCATTTT. It translates to CSVVTDSSNQPQHF. The variable domain in full, completed from reference TRBV29-1 and TRBJ1-5, reads SAVISQKPSRDICQRGTSLTIQCQVDSQVTMMFWYRQQPGQSLTLIATANQGSEATYESGFVIDKFPISRPNLTFSTLTVSNMSPEDSSIYLCSVVTDSSNQPQHFGDGTRLSIL.

This clonotype turned up a few times. This chain links TRBV20-1 with TRBJ2-1, with 9 bases aligning to TRBD2. V gave up 0 bases and J gave up 4 bases; unmatched junction bases: 10. Germline CDR1 reads DFQATT; CDR2 reads SNEGSKA (reference sequence). The CDR3 consists of 17 residues. The CDR3 region is CSARDLGRGGDYNEQFF. CDR3 nucleotide sequence: TGCAGTGCTAGAGATCTCGGGCGGGGGGGCGATTACAATGAGCAGTTCTTC.

This clonotype was seen at least ten times. The rearrangement uses TRBV6-2 or TRBV6-3 and TRBJ2-7; 10 bases match TRBD2. Germline V CDR1 and CDR2: MNHEY, SVGEGT. With 0 bases clipped from V and 4 bases from J, the junction kept 12 bases outside the gene matches. The CDR3 contains 18 residues. CDR3: CASSYSPTSGTDSYEQYF. The DNA for the CDR3 is TGTGCCAGCAGTTACTCCCCAACTAGCGGGACGGATTCGTACGAGCAGTACTTC.

This clonotype was picked up a small number of times. The CDR3 region is CASSVDIWTGYNEQFF. The CDR3 bases are TGTGCCAGCAGCGTGGACATCTGGACAGGGTACAATGAGCAGTTCTTC. The chain has TRBV9 and TRBJ2-1; 8 bases fit TRBD1. The CDR3 has 16 amino acids. The ends lost 2 bases at V and 4 bases at J; junction bases unmatched: 8. Germline loops: CDR1 SGDLS, CDR2 YYNGEE. Variable domain in full (rest from reference TRBV9 and TRBJ2-1): DSGVTQTPKHLITATGQRVTLRCSPRSGDLSVYWYQQSLDQGLQFLIQYYNGEERAKGNILERFSAQQFPDLHSELNLSSLELGDSALYFCASSVDIWTGYNEQFFGPGTRLTVL.

The rearrangement links TRBV10-2 to TRBJ2-3, with D unresolved. CDR1 is WSHSY and CDR2 is SAAADI in the germline V gene. V lost 4 bases and J lost 8, with 28 bases in between. The CDR3 extends over 18 amino acids. CDR3 coding DNA: TGCGCCAGCAGTGGGCCCGGAAGAGCCCCCGTGGGTTACGGTACGCAGTATTTT. Translating gives CASSGPGRAPVGYGTQYF.

Only a few counts were recorded for this clonotype. This rearrangement joins TRBV5-1 to TRBJ1-2; D possibly corresponds to TRBD1 (6 bases). V was clipped by 1 base and J by 8 bases, with 18 bases between them. CDR3 length: 15 residues. Germline V gene data show CDR1 as SGHRS and CDR2 as YFSETQ. DNA of the CDR3: TGCGCCAGCAGCTTGAGGTCGGAGGGGGTTCGGGGCTACACCTTC. Translation: CASSLRSEGVRGYTF.

Only one count was recorded for this clonotype. The chain has TRBV7-9 and TRBJ2-5, with 8 nucleotides matching TRBD2. Germline lookup yields CDR1 SEHNR and CDR2 FQNEAQ (reference sequence). The CDR3 is 14 residues long. Losses at the gene ends were 5 bases for V and 3 bases for J; bases not matched to a gene: 5. The CDR3 DNA reads TGTGCCAGCAGCCAAGCGGGAGCCGAAGAGACCCAGTACTTC. Translation: CASSQAGAEETQYF.

V gene TRBV7-9 combines with J gene TRBJ1-2; no firm D call. The CDR3 contains 16 residues. With 1 base removed from V and 8 bases from J, the gap between germline ends came to 20 bases. The germline CDR1 and CDR2 sequences are SEHNR and FQNEAQ (reference sequence). For the CDR3, the DNA is TGTGCCAGCAGCTTAGTGGGAGACGACAACGAACCGGGCTACACCTTC. Protein product: CASSLVGDDNEPGYTF.

The genes are TRBV7-9 and TRBJ2-1, with no clear D. V was cut by 1 base and J by 7 bases, with 11 bases left in between. CDR3 length: 14 residues. Looked up from germline, CDR1 is SEHNR and CDR2 is FQNEAQ (reference sequence). The CDR3 spells CASSLDSPQNEQFF. The CDR3 DNA follows: TGTGCCAGCAGCTTAGATTCCCCCCAAAATGAGCAGTTCTTC.

The genes are TRBV30 and TRBJ2-1; D gene unclear. The CDR3 spans 13 residues. V was pared by 2 bases and J by 10 bases, with 15 bases between. The germline CDR1 and CDR2 sequences are GTSNPN and SVGIG (reference sequence). CDR3 coding DNA: TGTGCCTGGAGTCGGCTAGGCAATACGGAGCAGTTCTTC. Its translation: CAWSRLGNTEQFF.

This clonotype appeared a single time. J is TRBJ2-3 and V is TRBV12-3 or TRBV12-4; the match to TRBD2 covers 7 bases. There are 14 residues in the CDR3. V lost 10 bases, J lost 11 bases, and 18 bases stayed unmatched. The CDR3 DNA is TGTGCCACCCATGGGGGGGGTGGCACAGATGTGCAGTATTTT. This encodes CATHGGGGTDVQYF.

This clonotype appeared a single time. V usage is TRBV7-7 and J usage is TRBJ2-1; D uncertain. Judging by the DNA end, TRBJ2-7 fits better; the J call may be wrong. Germline values: CDR1 SSHAT, CDR2 FNYEAQ (reference sequence). The CDR3 covers 14 residues. In DNA form, the CDR3 reads TGTGCCAGCAGCTTAACCCCCTCCTACAATGAGCAGTACTTC. Encoded protein: CASSLTPSYNEQYF.

As concerns this clonotype: A much more abundant neighbour one base away suggests this may be a read error. The rearrangement uses TRBV10-3 and TRBJ2-5; D uncertain. The length of the CDR3 is 11 residues. Germline V lookup: CDR1 ENHRY, CDR2 SYGVKD. Deletions cut 10 bases from V and 11 bases from J, with 17 bases between. In DNA form, the CDR3 reads TGTGCCACAGGCTTTGGCAATGAGCAGTACTTC. It specifies CATGFGNEQYF.

This clonotype showed up just a few times. The V gene is TRBV15, the J gene TRBJ1-1; D is unresolved. The germline V and J ends were trimmed by 8 bases and 8 bases, with 12 bases remaining between them. The CDR3 is made up of 11 amino acids. Germline V gene sequence: CDR1 LNHNV, CDR2 YYDKDF (reference sequence). The CDR3 sequence: CATREGSEAFF. CDR3 nucleotides: TGTGCCACCCGAGAGGGTTCGGAAGCTTTCTTT.